These 7 T cell receptor beta chains share one sample of origin, sequenced in a study of T cell responses to AZD1222 COVID-19 vaccine. TCRdb keeps only in-frame clones here, not all; method: immunoSEQ multiplex PCR. The sample has approximately 140,000 clones; about 91% are singletons. The material was peripheral blood, obtained on day 0 of AZD1222 vaccination. These receptor sequences come from an adult in good health.

CDR3 loop: CASTLGANVLTF. DNA for the CDR3: TGTGCCAGTACCCTTGGGGCCAACGTCCTGACTTTC. The rearrangement links TRBV19 to TRBJ2-6; D ambiguous. V was clipped by 7 bases and J by 3 bases, with 4 bases between them. The CDR3 covers 12 residues. Germline V gene lookup returns CDR1 LNHDA and CDR2 SQIVND (reference sequence).

The rearrangement uses TRBV10-3 and TRBJ1-5; 8 bases line up with TRBD1. The germline CDR1 and CDR2 sequences are ENHRY and SYGVKD. V gave up 0 bases and J gave up 0 bases; unmatched junction bases: 7. The CDR3 totals 18 residues. The CDR3: CAISESNRGYNSNQPQHF. CDR3 in DNA: TGTGCCATCAGTGAGTCAAACAGGGGGTATAATAGCAATCAGCCCCAGCATTTT.

This sequence joins TRBV30 and TRBJ1-6; unclear D gene. Germline CDR1 and CDR2: GTSNPN and SVGIG (reference sequence). The CDR3 spans 15 residues. The CDR3 sequence is CALAEERLYNSPLHF. DNA of the CDR3: TGTGCGCTGGCGGAGGAGCGCTTGTATAATTCACCCCTCCACTTT.

The CDR3 loop reads CSVVRHEQFF. CDR3 bases: TGCAGCGTCGTACGGCATGAGCAGTTCTTC. V usage is TRBV29-1 and J usage is TRBJ2-1; D gene uncertain. The CDR3 totals 10 residues. The germline V gene has CDR1 SQVTM and CDR2 ANQGSEA. Between the trimmed V and J ends, which lost 6 bases and 8 bases, there was a span of 8 bases.

This sequence joins TRBV27 and TRBJ2-7, with 9 bases fitting TRBD1. CDR3 size: 15 residues. With V trimmed by 10 bases and J by 3 bases, 13 bases remained unmatched. Germline-derived CDR1 and CDR2 are MNHEY and SMNVEV (reference sequence). In DNA form, the CDR3 reads TGTGCCACCACGTCCGCCGGGACAGGGAACTACGAGCAGTACTTC. It yields the protein CATTSAGTGNYEQYF.

This chain joins TRBV11-3 and TRBJ2-1; 9 bases fit TRBD1. The CDR3 loop spans 16 amino acids. J lost 6 bases, V lost 1 base, and 7 bases had no gene match. CDR1 SGHNT and CDR2 YENEEA come from the germline V gene. The DNA of the CDR3 is TGTGCCAGCAGCTTAGGTAGGACAGGGGTGTTCAATGAGCAGTTCTTC. Its translation is CASSLGRTGVFNEQFF.

This clone was seen once. This sequence joins TRBV5-1 and TRBJ2-1; D remains unclear. V shed 0 bases and J shed 10 bases, with 14 bases lying between them. The CDR3 contains 14 residues. Germline lookup yields CDR1 SGHRS and CDR2 YFSETQ. The CDR3 bases are TGCGCCAGCAGCTTGGATCCTACAACCCCCGAGCAGTTCTTC. Translation gives CASSLDPTTPEQFF.